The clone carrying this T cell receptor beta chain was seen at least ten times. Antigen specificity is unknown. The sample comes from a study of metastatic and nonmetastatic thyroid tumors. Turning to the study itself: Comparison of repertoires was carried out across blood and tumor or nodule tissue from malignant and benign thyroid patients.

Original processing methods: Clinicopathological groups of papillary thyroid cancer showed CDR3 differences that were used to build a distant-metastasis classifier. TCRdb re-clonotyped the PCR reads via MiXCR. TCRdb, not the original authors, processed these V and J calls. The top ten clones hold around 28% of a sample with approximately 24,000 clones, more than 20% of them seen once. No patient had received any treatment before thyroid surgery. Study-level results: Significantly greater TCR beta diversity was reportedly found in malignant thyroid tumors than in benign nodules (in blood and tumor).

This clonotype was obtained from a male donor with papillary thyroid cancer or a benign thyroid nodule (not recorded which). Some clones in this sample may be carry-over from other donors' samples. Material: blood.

The CDR3 loop is CASSLELGGTGNTIYF. The DNA for the CDR3 is TGCGCCAGCAGCTTGGAGCTGGGGGGTACTGGAAACACCATATATTTT. V usage is TRBV5-1 and J usage is TRBJ1-3; D may be TRBD1 (5 bases). This CDR3 region has 16 residues. Germline CDR1 SGHRS, CDR2 YFSETQ. The ends were cut back, 0 bases at V and 2 bases at J, with 12 bases in the middle.